This is a list of T cell receptor beta chains from one sample in a study of shared clonotypes between healthy human individuals. Method: immunoSEQ multiplex PCR; TCRdb's copy keeps in-frame clones and lacks some. Of approximately 1.5 million clones in the sample, approximately 98% were seen once. Sequencing used naive CD4+ T cells sorted from blood. The receptors here all came from a man in his thirties or forties in good health. The CDR3 runs from the conserved cysteine through the conserved F or W. D genes are given only for firm matches. Clone size is shown for a subset of rows, as once, few, many or a class of expanded clone.

J	D	V	size	DNA	CDR3
TRBJ2-3	TRBD2	TRBV6-1	NA	TGTGCCAGCAGTGTAGCGGGATCAACAGATACGCAGTATTTT	CASSVAGSTDTQYF
TRBJ2-5	TRBD2	TRBV6-1	once	TGTGCCAGCAGTGAAATTCGGGGAGGGGTAGGGGAGACCCAGTACTTC	CASSEIRGGVGETQYF
TRBJ2-1	TRBD1	TRBV19	NA	TGTGCCAGTAGCTATTTGACAGGGCAATTAAATGAGCAGTTCTTC	CASSYLTGQLNEQFF
TRBJ1-1	NA	TRBV2	NA	TGTGCCAGCAGTGAGAGAAGTATTAACACTGAAGCTTTCTTT	CASSERSINTEAFF
TRBJ1-3	NA	TRBV29-1	NA	TGCAGCGCTGACTCGACGGGAAACACCATATATTTT	CSADSTGNTIYF
TRBJ1-1	TRBD1	TRBV5-6	NA	TGTGCCAGCAGCGTGCAACTCCGGGACAGGGGGCTCGGTGAAGCTTTCTTT	CASSVQLRDRGLGEAFF
TRBJ2-7	NA	TRBV12-2	NA	TGTGCAAGTCGCTTAGCGGGGGGCGCTTATCCCTCATCATCATACGAGCAGTACTTC	CASRLAGGAYPSSSYEQYF
TRBJ1-2	NA	TRBV30	NA	TGTGCCTGGGCCTCGCCGGCTAACTATGGCTACACCTTC	CAWASPANYGYTF
TRBJ2-1	NA	TRBV6-1	NA	TGTGCCAGCAGTGACCCGCCTCCTAGGCCGCAGTTCTTC	CASSDPPPRPQFF
TRBJ1-4	NA	TRBV2	NA	TGTGCCAGCAGTGATAGGTCAGTTGCACTGTTTTTT	CASSDRSVALFF
TRBJ1-5	TRBD1	TRBV18	NA	TGTGCCAGCTCACAGACAGGGGGCATTCAGCCCCAGCATTTT	CASSQTGGIQPQHF
TRBJ1-5	NA	TRBV28	NA	TGTGCCAGCAGTTTAGACAGGACGGATCAGCCCCAGCATTTT	CASSLDRTDQPQHF
TRBJ2-1	NA	TRBV9	NA	TGTGCCAGCAGCGTAGGGCCAGGTCTGGCCAATGAGCAGTTCTTC	CASSVGPGLANEQFF
TRBJ2-6	NA	TRBV7-9	NA	TGTGCCAGCAGCTCGGGGATTGGGGCCAACGTCCTGACTTTC	CASSSGIGANVLTF
TRBJ1-2	NA	TRBV28	NA	TGTGCCAGCAGTTATGGGGTAACAGGGAGGTATGGCTACACCTTC	CASSYGVTGRYGYTF
TRBJ1-2	NA	TRBV10-2	once	TGCGCCAGCAGTCCCTTTGAGGGAGGCTATGGCTACACCTTC	CASSPFEGGYGYTF
TRBJ2-7	NA	TRBV9	NA	TGTGCCATCTCAGGGAACGGATCCTACGAGCAGTACTTC	CAISGNGSYEQYF
TRBJ1-1	NA	TRBV18	NA	TGTGCCAGCTCACTAGGGAGGACTGAAGCTTTCTTT	CASSLGRTEAFF
TRBJ2-7	NA	TRBV5-1	NA	TGCGCCAGCAGCAGAGGACAGCTACCTTCCTCCTACGAGCAGTACTTC	CASSRGQLPSSYEQYF
TRBJ1-1	NA	TRBV18	NA	TGTGCCAGCTCACCACTCCGTTCCCACGGGTGGAACACTGAAGCTTTCTTT	CASSPLRSHGWNTEAFF
TRBJ2-7	TRBD2	TRBV7-9	once	TGTGCCAGCAGCCGCCAGCGGGGTTCCGAGCAGTACTTC	CASSRQRGSEQYF
TRBJ2-5	NA	TRBV29-1	NA	TGCAGCACTCTGTCCGAGTACCAAGAGACCCAGTACTTC	CSTLSEYQETQYF
TRBJ2-6	NA	TRBV18	NA	TGTGCCAGCTCACCCGACCTGCCGCGATCTGGGGCCAACGTCCTGACTTTC	CASSPDLPRSGANVLTF
TRBJ2-7	TRBD1	TRBV27	NA	TGTGCCAGCAGTTGGCGGCACGGCAGGAACAACAGGGGCGGCTACGAGCAGTACTTC	CASSWRHGRNNRGGYEQYF
TRBJ1-2	TRBD1	TRBV6-6	once	TGTGCCAGCAGCTCTCCCCGACAGGGTTATGACTACACCTTC	CASSSPRQGYDYTF